A single sample gave rise to the 5 T cell receptor beta chains below, sequenced in a study of blood T cell repertoires in COVID-19 (dated by TCRdb to about 2020). The method behind the library was the immunoSEQ multiplex PCR assay. Imported from immuneACCESS, the table was reduced by TCRdb to in-frame sequences with V and J called. These copies leave out some clones; in studies compared against another copy, an unresolved V gene accounts for under half, and the cause of the remainder is not known. For this sample there are 75,000 to 95,000 clones; around four fifths appear just once. The ten largest clonotypes hold 36% of the sample. The sequencing input was peripheral blood. The receptors originated from a man aged 55-75 years with COVID-19, enrolled during active disease.

V usage is TRBV11-2 and J usage is TRBJ1-4; D ambiguous. V was shortened by 3 bases and J by 8 bases, with 10 bases between the two germline ends. Germline V gives CDR1 SGHAT, CDR2 FQNNGV. The CDR3 runs to 13 residues. This CDR3 is CASSFSGSEKLFF. CDR3 in DNA: TGTGCCAGCAGCTTTTCGGGATCCGAAAAACTGTTTTTT.

V and J are TRBV15 and TRBJ1-2, with D possibly TRBD1 on 6 matching bases. Looked up from germline, CDR1 is LNHNV and CDR2 is YYDKDF (reference sequence). Deletions cut 0 bases from V and 6 bases from J, with 14 bases between. The CDR3 is made up of 15 amino acids. The CDR3 reads CATSREKPQGNGYTF. The CDR3 DNA reads as TGTGCCACCAGCAGAGAAAAACCACAGGGTAATGGCTACACCTTC.

The CDR3 sequence: CASSLAAASGQRNEQFF. The DNA for the CDR3 is TGCGCCAGCAGCTTGGCCGCGGCTAGCGGGCAGCGGAATGAGCAGTTCTTC. The chain employs TRBV5-1 and TRBJ2-1; TRBD2 matches 8 bases. V lost 0 bases to trimming and J lost 7 bases; unmatched junction nucleotides: 12. This CDR3 is 17 amino acids long. Looked up from germline, CDR1 is SGHRS and CDR2 is YFSETQ.

The chain uses TRBV5-1 and TRBJ2-3; the match to TRBD1 covers 9 bases. The CDR3 has 17 residues. Trimming took 0 bases from V and 1 from J; bases not matched to a gene: 6. Germline V lookup: CDR1 SGHRS, CDR2 YFSETQ. The CDR3 DNA is TGCGCCAGCAGCTTGGCCAGGACAGGGGAGGGCACAGATACGCAGTATTTT. Residues: CASSLARTGEGTDTQYF.

J is TRBJ2-1 and V is TRBV5-4; 9 positions match TRBD1. With V trimmed by 3 bases and J by 9 bases, 13 bases remained unmatched. Germline CDR1 reads SGHNT; CDR2 reads YYREEE (reference sequence). This CDR3 spans 16 amino acids. This CDR3 reads CASSSGSDRGSGEQFF. The CDR3 bases are TGTGCCAGCAGCTCGGGGTCCGACAGGGGGTCCGGTGAGCAGTTCTTC. The whole variable domain, remainder taken from reference TRBV5-4 and TRBJ2-1, is ETGVTQSPTHLIKTRGQQVTLRCSSQSGHNTVSWYQQALGQGPQFIFQYYREEENGRGNFPPRFSGLQFPNYSSELNVNALELDDSALYLCASSSGSDRGSGEQFFGPGTRLTVL.